This T cell receptor beta chain was obtained from a study of blood T cell repertoires in COVID-19. Study details: Sample material is recorded as cDNA or gDNA derived from T cells, B-cell-depleted T cells, or PBMCs.

V lost 0 bases to trimming and J lost 0 bases, with 9 bases between them. Germline lookup yields CDR1 LGHNA and CDR2 YNFKEQ. This CDR3 is built from 16 residues. Sequenced by immunoSEQ multiplex PCR; TCRdb stores in-frame clones only, minus some. The sample lists some 120,000 clones, roughly four fifths seen once, with about 8% in the top ten. Sequenced material: peripheral blood. The sequence was obtained from a man between 65 and 80 years old with active or convalescent COVID-19. This chain connects TRBV4-2 to TRBJ1-3, with D tentatively TRBD1 (5 bases). The CDR3 loop reads CASSQDYRNSGNTIYF. The CDR3 bases are TGTGCCAGCAGCCAAGATTACAGGAACTCTGGAAACACCATATATTTT.